This T cell receptor (beta chain) was recorded in a study of Ad26.COV2.S vaccination and SARS-CoV-2 variants (dated by TCRdb to the early 2020s). For the study in its entirety: Vaccine-arm donors were drawn from COV1001, a multicentre, randomized, double-blind, placebo-controlled phase I-IIa trial of Ad26.COV2.S in healthy adults. Throughout the experiments and outcome assessment, investigators stayed blinded to trial group allocation. Ad26.COV2.S was given intramuscularly at 5x10^10 or 1x10^11 viral particles, as a single shot or as two shots 56 days apart. The TCR-sequenced set comprised approximately 32 samples: some 20 Ad26.COV2.S vaccine recipients, 5 placebo recipients and 8 SARS-CoV-2 convalescent individuals. Participants in the trial were split at random into five groups of five each, receiving low-dose or high-dose Ad26.COV2.S once or twice, or else placebo on both occasions. The specificity and breadth of SARS-CoV-2-reactive T cell receptors after Ad26.COV2.S vaccination were assessed by TCRbeta repertoire sequencing.

The CDR3 spans 13 residues, from the cysteine through the phenylalanine. Of the read, only the CDR3 DNA is kept; its 39 bases are in frame from base 1. V and J are truncated by 4 bases and 10 bases respectively, leaving an intervening sequence of 14 bases. Taken from the germline V gene, the CDR1 and CDR2 loops are LGHNA and YSLEER. The immunoSEQ Assay was used to sequence TCRbeta CDR3 regions. After extraction, genomic DNA underwent amplification by bias-controlled multiplex PCR, followed by high-throughput sequencing. Concerning the study's data processing: Collapsing and filtering of sequences were performed to quantify the absolute abundance of each unique TCRbeta CDR3 region. Usable DNA was measured by amplifying reference genes present in all nucleated cells, and TCRbeta template counts were normalized to that usable DNA to estimate T cell fraction. Repertoire TCRs were annotated as SARS-CoV-2-specific by exact matching of V gene, CDR3 amino acid sequence and J gene to a known reactive TCR set. The reference SARS-CoV-2 TCR set was derived from MIRA and filtered for enrichment in COVID-19-positive ImmuneCODE repertoires, a step that removed public or cross-reactive TCRs. Using the MIRA antigens, annotated TCRs were further analysed by specific ORF or by position within an ORF. Breadth was defined as the number of annotated unique rearrangements divided by the total number of unique productive rearrangements, and depth was defined as the summed frequency of the annotated unique rearrangements. Group comparisons of TCR breadth used two-sided Wilcoxon rank-sum tests. Here the immuneACCESS table is served through TCRdb, limited to in-frame sequences with V and J called. Missing clones are a known gap in these copies; in checked studies unresolved V genes cover under half, and the rest lacks a known reason. The V and J calls and the clone size are those of that table, but D and trimming were determined from the DNA. The sample data list a few hundred thousand clones, and 92% of these were observed just once. Around 1.7% of the sample is held by the ten biggest clonotypes.

On this clone: What this receptor recognizes is not known. There are no base qualities to consult, and no much larger clone falls within one base.

Broad study findings and their caveats: The authors noted that total T cell responses may have been underestimated by the TCR breadth and depth analyses. Higher spike-specific TCR breadth was observed in Ad26.COV2.S recipients than in placebo recipients (P = 0.0014). After vaccination, substantial breadth of spike-specific CD8+ and CD4+ T cell responses was reported. Non-spike TCR breadth was comparable between vaccine and placebo recipients, consistent with the vaccine containing only spike. The study was not powered to compare responses between vaccine doses or regimens.

In light of the paper, this sample's treatment or condition label describes: roughly 20 received Ad26.COV2.S at low or high dose, single or two shots; 5 received placebo; per-sample allocation not given. For vaccine and placebo recipients, the sequenced repertoires came from samples collected on day 63 after the first injection. Between 29 July and 7 August 2020, Cohort 1b enrolled 25 adults aged 18-55 years at one site in Boston, USA. Ad26.COV2.S was a replication-incompetent adenovirus type 26 vector that expressed a prefusion-stabilized SARS-CoV-2 spike protein derived from the original Wuhan strain.

The input for sequencing was peripheral blood, taken in a trial of Ad26.COV2.S vaccine versus placebo. The rearranged segments are TRBV4-3 and TRBJ2-1, with a weak D call of TRBD1 (5 bases match). This receptor was obtained from a person between 18 and 65 years old who received the Ad26.COV2.S COVID-19 vaccine or a placebo. The nucleotide sequence is TGCGCCAGCAGCCTTGGCTCCTGGGGCGAGCAGTTCTTC. It specifies CASSLGSWGEQFF.